A selection of T cell receptor beta chains follows, all from one sample in a study of cytomegalovirus exposure and HLA in healthy donors. Clones were sequenced by immunoSEQ multiplex PCR, and TCRdb holds only the in-frame ones, with some missing. There are about 200,000 clones in the sample, with roughly 0.98% held by the top ten. The sample was PBMCs. These TCRs come from a woman aged 25 to 39 in good health and CMV-seropositive. The CDR3 runs from the conserved cysteine through the conserved F or W. The D gene is left open where the match is weak.

D gene: TRBD2; J gene: TRBJ2-3; CDR3 length: 14; V gene: TRBV18; CDR3 DNA: TGTGCCAGCTCACAGCCTAAGACTAGCCCACGGAAGTATTTT; CDR3 protein: CASSQPKTSPRKYF
D gene: NA; J gene: TRBJ1-3; CDR3 length: 15; V gene: TRBV7-2; CDR3 DNA: TGTGCCAGCAGCCTGGGGGGAGGCTCTGGAAACACCATATATTTT; CDR3 protein: CASSLGGGSGNTIYF
D gene: NA; J gene: TRBJ2-7; CDR3 length: 16; V gene: TRBV4-1; CDR3 DNA: TGCGCCAGCAGCCACATCGAGCGGACTCCCGAATACGAGCAGTACTTC; CDR3 protein: CASSHIERTPEYEQYF
D gene: NA; J gene: TRBJ1-3; CDR3 length: 13; V gene: TRBV11-2; CDR3 DNA: TGTGCCAGCAGTTCAGGGTCTGGAAACACCATATATTTT; CDR3 protein: CASSSGSGNTIYF
D gene: NA; J gene: TRBJ2-3; CDR3 length: 17; V gene: TRBV19; CDR3 DNA: TGTGCCAGTAGTCCAAGAGGTCGGCGGAGAGGCACAGATACGCAGTATTTT; CDR3 protein: CASSPRGRRRGTDTQYF
D gene: TRBD2; J gene: TRBJ2-7; CDR3 length: 16; V gene: TRBV4-3; CDR3 DNA: TGCGCCAGCAGCCGAGGGACTAGCGGGAGGGCCAACGAGCAGTACTTC; CDR3 protein: CASSRGTSGRANEQYF
D gene: NA; J gene: TRBJ1-2; CDR3 length: 14; V gene: TRBV19; CDR3 DNA: TGTGCCAGTACCCTATGGGGAGCGGACTATGGCTACACCTTC; CDR3 protein: CASTLWGADYGYTF
D gene: NA; J gene: TRBJ2-3; CDR3 length: 15; V gene: TRBV27; CDR3 DNA: TGTGCCAGCAGTTCCCGGTTAGTTAGCACAGATACGCAGTATTTT; CDR3 protein: CASSSRLVSTDTQYF
D gene: TRBD2; J gene: TRBJ2-1; CDR3 length: 15; V gene: TRBV4-3; CDR3 DNA: TGCGCCAGCAGCCGACTCAGCGGGAGGGGGAATGAGCAGTTCTTC; CDR3 protein: CASSRLSGRGNEQFF
D gene: NA; J gene: TRBJ2-5; CDR3 length: 13; V gene: TRBV7-9; CDR3 DNA: TGTGCCAGCAGCTTCGAGACTGAAGAGACCCAGTACTTC; CDR3 protein: CASSFETEETQYF
D gene: TRBD1; J gene: TRBJ2-7; CDR3 length: 11; V gene: TRBV30; CDR3 DNA: TGTGCCGGGAACAGGGGCTACGAGCAGTACTTC; CDR3 protein: CAGNRGYEQYF
D gene: TRBD2; J gene: TRBJ2-1; CDR3 length: 14; V gene: TRBV9; CDR3 DNA: TGTGCCAGCAGAGGCGGCGGGAGTTCCGATGAGCAGTTCTTC; CDR3 protein: CASRGGGSSDEQFF
D gene: NA; J gene: TRBJ1-1; CDR3 length: 14; V gene: TRBV19; CDR3 DNA: TGTGCCAGTAGTGCGATACAGTCTAACACTGAAGCTTTCTTT; CDR3 protein: CASSAIQSNTEAFF
D gene: TRBD1; J gene: TRBJ1-1; CDR3 length: 16; V gene: TRBV4-1; CDR3 DNA: TGCGCCAGCAGCCAAGATCGGGACAGTTTATCCACTGAAGCTTTCTTT; CDR3 protein: CASSQDRDSLSTEAFF
D gene: NA; J gene: TRBJ2-7; CDR3 length: 12; V gene: TRBV7-7; CDR3 DNA: TGTGCCAGCAGCCCACCGGGTGGAGAGCAGTACTTC; CDR3 protein: CASSPPGGEQYF
D gene: TRBD1; J gene: TRBJ1-1; CDR3 length: 12; V gene: TRBV7-2; CDR3 DNA: TGTGCCAGCAGCAATAACAGGGGGCACGCTTTCTTT; CDR3 protein: CASSNNRGHAFF
D gene: TRBD1; J gene: TRBJ1-5; CDR3 length: 14; V gene: TRBV6-1; CDR3 DNA: TGTGCCAGCAGGGGAACACAGGGGAATCAGCCCCAGCATTTT; CDR3 protein: CASRGTQGNQPQHF
D gene: TRBD1; J gene: TRBJ1-2; CDR3 length: 13; V gene: TRBV28; CDR3 DNA: TGTGCCAGCAGTTCTGACAGGGGTCGTGGCTACACCTTC; CDR3 protein: CASSSDRGRGYTF
D gene: TRBD1; J gene: TRBJ2-3; CDR3 length: 14; V gene: TRBV5-4; CDR3 DNA: TGTGCCAGCAGCTTGGCTGGACAGGGTAATACGCAGTATTTT; CDR3 protein: CASSLAGQGNTQYF
D gene: NA; J gene: TRBJ2-7; CDR3 length: 12; V gene: TRBV6-6; CDR3 DNA: TGTGCCAGCAGTTACTCACTGAGGGAGCAGTACTTC; CDR3 protein: CASSYSLREQYF
D gene: TRBD2; J gene: TRBJ2-1; CDR3 length: 14; V gene: TRBV27; CDR3 DNA: TGTGCCCGCTACCGAGCGGGAGAGGACAATGAGCAGTTCTTC; CDR3 protein: CARYRAGEDNEQFF
D gene: NA; J gene: TRBJ1-2; CDR3 length: 13; V gene: TRBV6-1; CDR3 DNA: TGTGCCAGCAGTGAACAGGATTACTATGGCTACACCTTC; CDR3 protein: CASSEQDYYGYTF
D gene: NA; J gene: TRBJ2-1; CDR3 length: 14; V gene: TRBV7-6; CDR3 DNA: TGTGCCAGCAGCTACGACGACGGACTCAATGAGCAGTTCTTC; CDR3 protein: CASSYDDGLNEQFF
D gene: TRBD2; J gene: TRBJ2-4; CDR3 length: 12; V gene: TRBV19; CDR3 DNA: TGTGCCAGTAGTGTTCGGGGGGACATTCAGTACTTC; CDR3 protein: CASSVRGDIQYF
D gene: TRBD1; J gene: TRBJ1-3; CDR3 length: 16; V gene: TRBV10-3; CDR3 DNA: TGTGCCATCAGCCAGACAGGGGGGAACTCTGGAAACACCATATATTTT; CDR3 protein: CAISQTGGNSGNTIYF
D gene: NA; J gene: TRBJ1-5; CDR3 length: 15; V gene: TRBV5-1; CDR3 DNA: TGCGCCAGCAGCTTGGAGACCCGGGTCCCTCAGCCCCAGCATTTT; CDR3 protein: CASSLETRVPQPQHF
D gene: NA; J gene: TRBJ1-2; CDR3 length: 16; V gene: TRBV6-5; CDR3 DNA: TGTGCCAGCAGTTACCAAATGGGAGGGACAAGCTATGGCTACACCTTC; CDR3 protein: CASSYQMGGTSYGYTF
D gene: TRBD2; J gene: TRBJ2-3; CDR3 length: 15; V gene: TRBV2; CDR3 DNA: TGTGCCAGCAGGAGGGGACTAGCGGGGACAGATACGCAGTATTTT; CDR3 protein: CASRRGLAGTDTQYF
D gene: NA; J gene: TRBJ2-5; CDR3 length: 13; V gene: TRBV7-7; CDR3 DNA: TGTGCCAGCAGCTTAGGGCATACGCAGACCCAGTACTTC; CDR3 protein: CASSLGHTQTQYF
D gene: TRBD1; J gene: TRBJ2-7; CDR3 length: 15; V gene: TRBV18; CDR3 DNA: TGTGCCAGCTCACCACGAGGGACAGAAGCCTACGAGCAGTACTTC; CDR3 protein: CASSPRGTEAYEQYF
D gene: NA; J gene: TRBJ2-2; CDR3 length: 13; V gene: TRBV5-6; CDR3 DNA: TGTGCCAGCAGCTTAACAGCCACCGGGGAGCTGTTTTTT; CDR3 protein: CASSLTATGELFF
D gene: TRBD1; J gene: TRBJ1-2; CDR3 length: 15; V gene: TRBV19; CDR3 DNA: TGTGCCAGTAGTATTCGACAGGGGCCTAACTATGGCTACACCTTC; CDR3 protein: CASSIRQGPNYGYTF
D gene: NA; J gene: TRBJ2-1; CDR3 length: 13; V gene: TRBV10-1; CDR3 DNA: TGCGCCAGCAGCCCCGACAGATACAATGAGCAGTTCTTC; CDR3 protein: CASSPDRYNEQFF
D gene: TRBD1; J gene: TRBJ1-2; CDR3 length: 14; V gene: TRBV19; CDR3 DNA: TGTGCCAGTAGTATAGGCCCGACAGGGGATGGCTACACCTTC; CDR3 protein: CASSIGPTGDGYTF
D gene: NA; J gene: TRBJ2-5; CDR3 length: 13; V gene: TRBV11-2; CDR3 DNA: TGTGCCAGCAGCTTTCCCGGTTCAGAGACCCAGTACTTC; CDR3 protein: CASSFPGSETQYF
D gene: NA; J gene: TRBJ2-7; CDR3 length: 14; V gene: TRBV4-1; CDR3 DNA: TGCGCCAGCAGCCTCGGGGGTTTTCTGGGGGAGCAGTACTTC; CDR3 protein: CASSLGGFLGEQYF
D gene: TRBD2; J gene: TRBJ2-1; CDR3 length: 15; V gene: TRBV11-3; CDR3 DNA: TGTGCCAGCAGCCCGGCCGGGACTAGCAGCGATGAGCAGTTCTTC; CDR3 protein: CASSPAGTSSDEQFF
D gene: NA; J gene: TRBJ1-3; CDR3 length: 16; V gene: TRBV19; CDR3 DNA: TGTGCCAGTAGAGAAGTCGGAAGGGGGTCTGGAAACACCATATATTTT; CDR3 protein: CASREVGRGSGNTIYF
D gene: NA; J gene: TRBJ1-2; CDR3 length: 16; V gene: TRBV28; CDR3 DNA: TGTGCCAGCAGTCGGACTGGGATGGAGGCTAACTATGGCTACACCTTC; CDR3 protein: CASSRTGMEANYGYTF
D gene: NA; J gene: TRBJ2-7; CDR3 length: 14; V gene: TRBV6-1; CDR3 DNA: TGTGCCAGCACCTTGGACATTGCCTCCTACGAGCAGTACTTC; CDR3 protein: CASTLDIASYEQYF
D gene: TRBD1; J gene: TRBJ1-2; CDR3 length: 14; V gene: TRBV19; CDR3 DNA: TGTGCCAGCTTACAGGGGGCTATGACCTATGGCTACACCTTC; CDR3 protein: CASLQGAMTYGYTF
D gene: NA; J gene: TRBJ2-5; CDR3 length: 15; V gene: TRBV2; CDR3 DNA: TGTGCCAGCAGTAGGGACGCGGGGGCGCAAGAGACCCAGTACTTC; CDR3 protein: CASSRDAGAQETQYF
D gene: NA; J gene: TRBJ2-3; CDR3 length: 14; V gene: TRBV10-1; CDR3 DNA: TGCGCCAGCAGTGGTGAGGCAGGGACAGATACGCAGTATTTT; CDR3 protein: CASSGEAGTDTQYF
D gene: NA; J gene: TRBJ2-6; CDR3 length: 17; V gene: TRBV30; CDR3 DNA: TGTGCCTGGAGTGTACTATCTATTCCCTCTGGGGCCAACGTCCTGACTTTC; CDR3 protein: CAWSVLSIPSGANVLTF
D gene: TRBD1; J gene: TRBJ1-1; CDR3 length: 16; V gene: TRBV18; CDR3 DNA: TGTGCCAGCTCACCACTGGGAACAGGGGGGAACACTGAAGCTTTCTTT; CDR3 protein: CASSPLGTGGNTEAFF
D gene: NA; J gene: TRBJ2-1; CDR3 length: 14; V gene: TRBV18; CDR3 DNA: TGTGCCAGCTCACCGGGCCGCTCCTACAATGAGCAGTTCTTC; CDR3 protein: CASSPGRSYNEQFF
D gene: TRBD1; J gene: TRBJ2-7; CDR3 length: 15; V gene: TRBV14; CDR3 DNA: TGTGCCAGCTCTACAGCCGGGACAGGCTATTACGGGCAGTACTTC; CDR3 protein: CASSTAGTGYYGQYF
D gene: TRBD2; J gene: TRBJ2-1; CDR3 length: 14; V gene: TRBV29-1; CDR3 DNA: TGCAGCGGAGCCACTAGCGGGGGGCCGAATGAGCAGTTCTTC; CDR3 protein: CSGATSGGPNEQFF
D gene: TRBD1; J gene: TRBJ2-7; CDR3 length: 16; V gene: TRBV28; CDR3 DNA: TGTGCCAGCAGTCCAGCCCCGGGACAGGGGCGCTACGAGCAGTACTTC; CDR3 protein: CASSPAPGQGRYEQYF
D gene: TRBD2; J gene: TRBJ2-3; CDR3 length: 16; V gene: TRBV19; CDR3 DNA: TGTGCCAGTAGTATTCTGGGGGGGACGCTCACAGATACGCAGTATTTT; CDR3 protein: CASSILGGTLTDTQYF
D gene: TRBD2; J gene: TRBJ2-7; CDR3 length: 14; V gene: TRBV28; CDR3 DNA: TGTGCCAGCAGTTTAACCGGTACTAGCGGTTGGCAGTACTTC; CDR3 protein: CASSLTGTSGWQYF